What follows are 20 T cell receptor beta chains derived from one specimen sequenced in a study of blood T cell repertoires in COVID-19. Repertoires were generated with immunoSEQ multiplex PCR, while TCRdb's copy carries only in-frame clones and drops some. This repertoire shows around 100,000 clones, over 65% found once; its top ten account for roughly 29%. Sequencing input: peripheral blood. All receptors derive from a man between 60 and 75 years old with acute or convalescent COVID-19.

The genes are TRBV6-5 and TRBJ1-1; D remains unclear. Trimming cost V 0 bases and J 2 bases, with 13 bases left between them. This CDR3 is 16 amino acids long. Germline assignment: CDR1 MNHEY and CDR2 SVGAGI. The CDR3 reads CASSYSWQMVNTEAFF. The CDR3 DNA sequence: TGTGCCAGCAGTTACTCCTGGCAAATGGTAAACACTGAAGCTTTCTTT.

The genes are TRBV5-1 and TRBJ2-7; D is unclear. This CDR3 has 9 amino acids. Trimming took 9 bases from V and 2 from J, leaving 3 bases between them. Germline values: CDR1 SGHRS, CDR2 YFSETQ. The CDR3 region is CATTYEQYF. The CDR3 bases are TGCGCCACAACCTACGAGCAGTACTTC.

The chain carries TRBV11-3 and TRBJ2-3; 9 bases are a match to TRBD1. CDR3 length equals 16 residues. Germline V gives CDR1 SGHNT, CDR2 YENEEA. The V gene end was trimmed by 3 bases and the J gene end by 1 base; junction bases not matched to a gene: 5. CDR3 coding DNA: TGTGCCAGCAGCTTGGGACAGGGACGGCGCACAGATACGCAGTATTTT. It translates to CASSLGQGRRTDTQYF.

This chain uses TRBV6-1 with TRBJ2-3, with TRBD1 matching over 10 bases. After removal of 4 bases from V and 2 bases from J, the junction contained 15 bases not matched to a gene. The CDR3 covers 19 residues. The germline V gene encodes CDR1 MNHNS and CDR2 SASEGT. CDR3 amino acids: CASSATRQGASTFTDTQYF. The CDR3 bases are TGTGCCAGCAGTGCCACGCGACAGGGGGCCTCCACTTTCACAGATACGCAGTATTTT.

The chain links TRBV19 to TRBJ2-2; 8 bases fit TRBD1. The CDR3 has 17 amino acids. J gave up 5 bases and V 1 base, and 9 bases lay outside the gene matches. Germline-derived CDR1 and CDR2 are LNHDA and SQIVND (reference sequence). The DNA for the CDR3 is TGTGCCAGTAGTATAGGCAGGGGGCGATCACTGACCGGGGAGCTGTTTTTT. Amino acids: CASSIGRGRSLTGELFF.

The chain combines TRBV7-9 with TRBJ2-2, with 7 bases fitting TRBD2. The germline CDR1 and CDR2 sequences are SEHNR and FQNEAQ (reference sequence). The CDR3 is made up of 15 amino acids. The junction had 6 bases not matched to a gene; V was cut back by 5 bases and J by 3 bases. The CDR3 reads CASSPGLGDTGELFF. The CDR3 DNA reads as TGTGCCAGCAGCCCAGGACTAGGGGACACCGGGGAGCTGTTTTTT.

This clone turned up a few times. This chain uses TRBV27 with TRBJ1-6; D not certain. V was clipped by 2 bases and J by 8 bases, with 10 bases between them. The CDR3 totals 14 residues. Germline V CDR1 and CDR2: MNHEY, SMNVEV (reference sequence). The CDR3 reads CASSLEVLDSPLHF. As DNA, the CDR3 is TGTGCCAGCAGTTTAGAGGTATTGGATTCACCCCTCCACTTT.

The chain carries TRBV28 and TRBJ1-2, with TRBD1 as a possible D gene (6 bases). The germline gives CDR1 MDHEN, CDR2 SYDVKM. There are 16 residues in the CDR3. V lost 2 bases and J lost 0, with 13 bases in between. CDR3 loop: CASSLEYRVTNYGYTF. The CDR3 DNA reads TGTGCCAGCAGTTTAGAATACAGGGTAACTAACTATGGCTACACCTTC.

The chain couples TRBV6-6 to TRBJ1-1; 8 bases match TRBD1. There are 16 residues in the CDR3. The germline V gene encodes CDR1 MNHNY and CDR2 SVGAGI (reference sequence). The V gene end was trimmed by 2 bases and the J gene end by 3 bases; junction bases not matched to a gene: 8. As DNA, the CDR3 is TGTGCCAGCAGTTACGTGAGACAGGGGCTGGACACTGAAGCTTTCTTT. Encoded protein: CASSYVRQGLDTEAFF.

The chain links TRBV27 to TRBJ1-2; maybe TRBD1 (6 bases). Trimming cost V 0 bases and J 4 bases, with 12 bases left between them. Looked up from germline, CDR1 is MNHEY and CDR2 is SMNVEV (reference sequence). The CDR3 extends over 15 amino acids. The CDR3 here is CASSLSGGRAYGYTF. DNA of the CDR3: TGTGCCAGCAGTTTATCCGGGGGGCGCGCCTATGGCTACACCTTC.

The chain couples TRBV6-5 to TRBJ1-2; 8 positions agree with TRBD1. The junction had 6 bases not matched to a gene; V was cut back by 7 bases and J by 8 bases. The CDR3 totals 12 residues. Per germline, CDR1 MNHEY and CDR2 SVGAGI. CDR3 residues: CASTGGAKGYTF. CDR3 DNA sequence: TGTGCCAGCACAGGGGGCGCGAAGGGCTACACCTTC.

This sequence joins TRBV24-1 and TRBJ2-5, with D perhaps TRBD2 (6 bases). CDR3 length: 12 amino acids. The V end lost 5 bases, the J end lost 7 bases, and 10 bases lay between the germline ends. Germline CDR1 is KGHDR and CDR2 is SFDVKD. The CDR3 DNA reads as TGTGCCACCAGTGCGGTGGGAGGGACCCAGTACTTC. Amino acids: CATSAVGGTQYF.

V gene TRBV6-1 combines with J gene TRBJ2-7, with TRBD1 matching 7 bases. Germline loops: CDR1 MNHNS, CDR2 SASEGT. V trimming: 0 bases; J trimming: 2 bases; junction bases outside the gene matches: 4. This CDR3 is 15 amino acids long. In DNA form, the CDR3 reads TGTGCCAGCAGTGAAGCAGGAGGACAGGCCTACGAGCAGTACGTC. Protein product: CASSEAGGQAYEQYV.

This chain connects TRBV25-1 to TRBJ1-1; D possibly corresponds to TRBD1 (5 bases). CDR1 is MGHDK and CDR2 is SYGVNS in the germline V gene. Trimming took 6 bases from V and 7 from J, leaving 12 bases between them. This CDR3 spans 12 amino acids. The CDR3 loop is CASRTDSLEAFF. The CDR3 DNA is TGTGCCAGCAGGACCGACAGCCTTGAAGCTTTCTTT.

This chain connects TRBV14 to TRBJ2-3, with 10 bases identical to TRBD1. The CDR3 length is 12 residues. Germline V gives CDR1 SGHDN, CDR2 FVKESK. The junction had 1 base not matched to a gene; V was cut back by 4 bases and J by 9 bases. Written as DNA, the CDR3 is TGTGCCAGCAGCCCGGGACAGGGGACGCAGTATTTT. It encodes CASSPGQGTQYF.

The chain combines TRBV24-1 with TRBJ2-1, with D uncertain. The germline CDR1 and CDR2 sequences are KGHDR and SFDVKD. The CDR3 extends over 16 amino acids. Between the trimmed V and J ends, which lost 1 base and 8 bases, there was a span of 17 bases. The DNA for the CDR3 is TGTGCCACCAGTGATTTTTTATCCAGACAACCTTATGAGCAGTTCTTC. Translated, it gives CATSDFLSRQPYEQFF.

The V call is TRBV6-5, the J call TRBJ2-2, with 7 bases that match TRBD1. The ends lost 0 bases at V and 6 bases at J; junction bases unmatched: 4. The CDR3 covers 15 residues. From germline, CDR1 is MNHEY and CDR2 SVGAGI. The CDR3 DNA follows: TGTGCCAGCAGTTACTCAGGGGGCAGGGCCGGGGAGCTGTTTTTT. Translation: CASSYSGGRAGELFF.

The V and J genes are TRBV18 and TRBJ2-5; 7 bases match TRBD1. The CDR3 is made up of 14 amino acids. CDR1 is KGHSH and CDR2 is LQKENI in the germline V gene. The trim removed 3 bases at V and 0 bases at J, leaving 1 base unmatched. This chain's CDR3 is CASSPTGNQETQYF. CDR3 DNA: TGTGCCAGCTCACCGACAGGGAACCAAGAGACCCAGTACTTC.

The chain is built from TRBV24-1 and TRBJ2-1; the D is unclear. Between the trimmed V and J ends, which lost 7 bases and 0 bases, there was a span of 3 bases. Germline assignment: CDR1 KGHDR and CDR2 SFDVKD. The CDR3 consists of 12 residues. The CDR3 here is CATSRSYNEQFF. The CDR3 nucleotides are TGTGCCACCAGCCGCTCCTACAATGAGCAGTTCTTC.

The rearrangement joins TRBV7-2 to TRBJ1-1, with D unresolved. CDR3 length: 13 amino acids. Germline CDR1 is SGHTA and CDR2 is FQGNSA. Trimming shortened V by 2 bases and J by 4 bases, and 8 bases separated the two germline ends. CDR3 protein: CASSLHKATEAFF. The CDR3 DNA sequence: TGTGCCAGCAGCTTACATAAAGCCACTGAAGCTTTCTTT.